The 31 T cell receptor beta chains below come from one sample, sequenced in a study of blood T cell repertoires in COVID-19. This table comes from immunoSEQ multiplex PCR, and its TCRdb copy is limited to in-frame clones, with some not included. The sample yields fewer than 300,000 clones, about 91% seen once. The sample comprised peripheral blood. The receptors originated from a person aged 18-30 years with COVID-19, enrolled during active disease.

The CDR3 DNA is TGTGCCAGCGCGGTTATCCGAGGGAATCGCTACGAGCAGTACTTC. Amino acids: CASAVIRGNRYEQYF. The J gene is TRBJ2-7, the V gene TRBV28, with a weak D call TRBD2 (5 bases). Trimming shortened V by 8 bases and J by 3 bases, and 20 bases separated the two germline ends. The CDR3 runs 15 residues. Germline values: CDR1 MDHEN, CDR2 SYDVKM.

V gene TRBV6-4 combines with J gene TRBJ1-6; 11 bases line up with TRBD1. This CDR3 has 14 amino acids. The germline gives CDR1 MRHNA, CDR2 SNTAGT. Unmatched junction bases numbered 5, after V lost 6 bases and J lost 10 bases. The CDR3 spells CASSEDRGHSPLHF. The CDR3 coding sequence is TGTGCCAGCAGCGAGGACAGGGGGCACTCACCCCTCCACTTT.

The chain uses TRBV6-5 and TRBJ2-7; D perhaps matches TRBD1 (5 bases). V lost 5 bases and J lost 4, with 15 bases in between. CDR3 length: 14 amino acids. Germline CDR1 is MNHEY and CDR2 is SVGAGI. The CDR3 DNA follows: TGTGCCAGCAGTACAGGCCCAAGGCAATACGAGCAGTACTTC. Translating gives CASSTGPRQYEQYF.

V and J are TRBV6-5 and TRBJ1-4; D might be TRBD1 (6 bases). The ends were cut back, 0 bases at V and 4 bases at J, with 9 bases in the middle. CDR3 length: 15 residues. Per the germline V gene, CDR1 is MNHEY and CDR2 is SVGAGI. This CDR3 reads CASSYSQGINEKLFF. CDR3 coding DNA: TGTGCCAGCAGTTACTCCCAGGGGATTAATGAAAAACTGTTTTTT.

The rearrangement joins TRBV28 to TRBJ1-4; D unclear. Trimming pared 6 bases from V and 4 bases from J, leaving 15 bases between. This CDR3 spans 15 amino acids. CDR1 and CDR2 (germline): MDHEN, SYDVKM. In DNA, the CDR3 is TGTGCCAGCAGCTCCGCAAGGCGGGGTAATGAAAAACTGTTTTTT. Translating it yields CASSSARRGNEKLFF. Variable domain in full (rest from reference TRBV28 and TRBJ1-4): DVKVTQSSRYLVKRTGEKVFLECVQDMDHENMFWYRQDPGLGLRLIYFSYDVKMKEKGDIPEGYSVSREKKERFSLILESASTNQTSMYLCASSSARRGNEKLFFGSGTQLSVL.

This chain joins TRBV15 and TRBJ1-3; a weak D match, TRBD1 (5 bases). Between the trimmed V and J ends, which lost 5 bases and 2 bases, there was a span of 10 bases. Germline CDR1 reads LNHNV; CDR2 reads YYDKDF (reference sequence). This CDR3 is 14 amino acids long. Here the CDR3 reads CATSGAKTGNTIYF. CDR3 sequence (DNA): TGTGCCACCAGCGGGGCAAAGACTGGAAACACCATATATTTT.

The rearrangement links TRBV19 to TRBJ2-1; unclear D gene. Germline lookup yields CDR1 LNHDA and CDR2 SQIVND (reference sequence). CDR3 length: 14 amino acids. V was clipped by 10 bases and J by 6 bases, with 19 bases between them. CDR3 DNA: TGTGCCACGAAGCTGGTGGTTTCGGGCAATGAGCAGTTCTTC. As protein: CATKLVVSGNEQFF. Full variable domain (remainder filled in from reference TRBV19 and TRBJ2-1): DGGITQSPKYLFRKEGQNVTLSCEQNLNHDAMYWYRQDPGQGLRLIYYSQIVNDFQKGDIAEGYSVSREKKESFPLTVTSAQKNPTAFYLCATKLVVSGNEQFFGPGTRLTVL.

The chain is built from TRBV12-5 and TRBJ1-4; 9 positions agree with TRBD1. From germline, CDR1 is LGHNT and CDR2 FRNRAP. The CDR3 runs 16 residues. Trimming at V came to 1 base and at J to 4 bases, leaving 4 bases not matched to a gene. CDR3 amino acids: CASGLDKGQGNEKLFF. The CDR3 nucleotides are TGTGCTAGTGGTTTGGATAAGGGACAGGGTAATGAAAAACTGTTTTTT.

CDR3 region: CASREEGATNEKLFF. The CDR3 DNA sequence: TGTGCCAGCAGGGAAGAGGGTGCAACTAATGAAAAACTGTTTTTT. This sequence joins TRBV28 and TRBJ1-4, with D hard to call. This CDR3 region has 15 residues. Trimming took off 6 bases at V and 0 bases at J, with 11 bases between the two ends. Germline lookup yields CDR1 MDHEN and CDR2 SYDVKM. The complete variable domain, with remaining parts taken from reference TRBV28 and TRBJ1-4, reads DVKVTQSSRYLVKRTGEKVFLECVQDMDHENMFWYRQDPGLGLRLIYFSYDVKMKEKGDIPEGYSVSREKKERFSLILESASTNQTSMYLCASREEGATNEKLFFGSGTQLSVL.

The rearrangement joins TRBV7-8 to TRBJ2-7; TRBD2 matches 7 bases. V trimming: 1 base; J trimming: 8 bases; junction bases outside the gene matches: 20. Germline V CDR1 and CDR2: SGHVS, FQNEAQ. The CDR3 extends over 18 amino acids. The CDR3 sequence is CASSLGALGGSAPYQQYF. Written as DNA, the CDR3 is TGTGCCAGCAGCTTAGGGGCCCTGGGGGGGAGCGCTCCTTACCAGCAGTACTTC.

The rearrangement uses TRBV7-9 and TRBJ2-2; D unresolved. The CDR3 totals 14 residues. V lost 2 bases, J lost 1 base, and 5 bases lay in between. Germline lookup yields CDR1 SEHNR and CDR2 FQNEAQ (reference sequence). The CDR3 nucleotides are TGTGCCAGCAGCTTACAGGAGAACACCGGGGAGCTGTTTTTT. It yields the protein CASSLQENTGELFF.

This chain connects TRBV28 to TRBJ2-7; D gene unclear. The V end was cut by 3 bases, the J end by 7 bases, with 10 bases between. CDR3 length: 12 residues. Germline V gives CDR1 MDHEN, CDR2 SYDVKM. DNA for the CDR3: TGTGCCAGCAGTTTTTCCTACTATGAGCAGTACTTC. Translated, it gives CASSFSYYEQYF.

The rearrangement links TRBV4-1 to TRBJ2-7; TRBD1 is a possible D gene (6 bases). CDR3 length equals 15 residues. V gave up 2 bases and J gave up 6 bases, with 17 bases separating them. Germline V gives CDR1 MGHRA, CDR2 YSYEKL. The CDR3 sequence: CASSQKGDGMGEQYF. CDR3 in DNA: TGCGCCAGCAGCCAAAAGGGGGACGGGATGGGCGAGCAGTACTTC.

The chain is built from TRBV5-5 and TRBJ2-5; D is possibly TRBD2 (6 bases). The CDR3 loop spans 13 amino acids. The V and J ends lost 2 bases and 5 bases respectively, with 10 bases between them. CDR1 is SGHKS, CDR2 YYEKEE, per germline (reference sequence). CDR3 coding DNA: TGTGCCAGCAGCTTCCCGGGGGAGGAGACCCAGTACTTC. It is translated as CASSFPGEETQYF.

The chain joins TRBV18 to TRBJ1-1; D is unclear. The CDR3 sequence is 16 residues long. Trimming took 0 bases from V and 1 from J, leaving 12 bases between them. CDR1 and CDR2 (germline): KGHSH, LQKENI. This chain's CDR3 is CASSPPLSEGNTEAFF. CDR3 sequence (DNA): TGTGCCAGCTCACCACCGCTCTCAGAGGGGAACACTGAAGCTTTCTTT.

This chain connects TRBV27 to TRBJ2-1, with 7 bases matching TRBD1. The CDR3 has 16 residues. Germline values: CDR1 MNHEY, CDR2 SMNVEV (reference sequence). The V gene end was trimmed by 2 bases and the J gene end by 2 bases; junction bases not matched to a gene: 6. CDR3 amino acids: CASSLVGTDPYNEQFF. Here the CDR3 DNA reads TGTGCCAGCAGTTTAGTGGGGACAGACCCCTACAATGAGCAGTTCTTC.

The table lists this clone with a count of one. V gene TRBV5-5 combines with J gene TRBJ2-7; 10 bases agree with TRBD1. CDR3 length equals 14 residues. Germline V gene sequence: CDR1 SGHKS, CDR2 YYEKEE (reference sequence). Trimming removed 3 bases from V and 1 base from J; junction bases left unmatched: 1. CDR3 sequence reads: CASSWTGGSYEQYF. In nucleotides, the CDR3 is TGTGCCAGCAGCTGGACAGGGGGATCCTACGAGCAGTACTTC.

This clone was observed once. The CDR3 here is CASRRLAGGADTQYF. CDR3 coding DNA: TGTGCCAGCAGAAGACTAGCGGGAGGAGCAGATACGCAGTATTTT. The chain uses TRBV2 and TRBJ2-3; 13 bases align to TRBD2. Germline V gives CDR1 SNHLY, CDR2 FYNNEI. This CDR3 is 15 amino acids long. J gave up 4 bases and V 6 bases, and 4 bases lay outside the gene matches.

The chain carries TRBV7-8 and TRBJ2-2; no firm D call. The CDR3 has 14 residues. Between the trimmed V and J ends, which lost 2 bases and 8 bases, there was a span of 12 bases. Germline V gives CDR1 SGHVS, CDR2 FQNEAQ. Here the CDR3 DNA reads TGTGCCAGCAGCTTAATCGTCTCCGTGGGGGAGCTGTTTTTT. Translation: CASSLIVSVGELFF.

The chain combines TRBV28 with TRBJ2-3, with 13 bases identical to TRBD2. The V gene's germline CDR1 is MDHEN and CDR2 SYDVKM. The junction had 9 bases not matched to a gene; V was cut back by 4 bases and J by 2 bases. CDR3 length: 18 amino acids. CDR3 sequence reads: CASSSIRTSGSPTDTQYF. For the CDR3, the DNA is TGTGCCAGCAGTTCCATAAGGACTAGCGGGAGCCCCACAGATACGCAGTATTTT.

Comment on this clone: Other DNA sequences of this sample code for an identical CDR3. The rearrangement uses TRBV19 and TRBJ1-1; possible D gene TRBD1, 5 bases. V was shortened by 3 bases and J by 2 bases, with 13 bases between the two germline ends. This CDR3 has 15 residues. The germline CDR1 and CDR2 sequences are LNHDA and SQIVND (reference sequence). In DNA, the CDR3 is TGTGCCAGTAGTATGGCGCCAGGGCAAAACACTGAAGCTTTCTTT. Protein: CASSMAPGQNTEAFF.

This clone was seen just once. The chain combines TRBV9 with TRBJ2-3, with 14 bases lining up with TRBD2. The trim removed 0 bases at V and 1 base at J, leaving 4 bases unmatched. The CDR3 totals 18 residues. Germline values: CDR1 SGDLS, CDR2 YYNGEE. CDR3 residues: CASSVVTSGRAGTDTQYF. In DNA form, the CDR3 reads TGTGCCAGCAGCGTAGTGACTAGCGGGAGGGCCGGCACAGATACGCAGTATTTT.

The V call is TRBV29-1, the J call TRBJ2-7, with D tentatively TRBD1 (6 bases). The CDR3 sequence is 14 residues long. CDR1 SQVTM and CDR2 ANQGSEA come from the germline V gene. Trimming stripped 6 bases from V and 6 bases from J, with 21 bases between. The CDR3 bases are TGCAGCGTACACGGACAAACAGGGTTTTCCGAGCAGTACTTC. This encodes CSVHGQTGFSEQYF.

The chain carries TRBV19 and TRBJ2-3; D may be TRBD1 (5 bases). The CDR3 spans 14 residues. Deletions cut 5 bases from V and 1 base from J, with 10 bases between. Germline CDR1 and CDR2: LNHDA and SQIVND (reference sequence). The CDR3 region has the DNA TGTGCCAGTAGTCAGGGAATACGCACAGATACGCAGTATTTT. It encodes CASSQGIRTDTQYF. The entire variable domain, with the rest obtained from reference TRBV19 and TRBJ2-3, is as follows: DGGITQSPKYLFRKEGQNVTLSCEQNLNHDAMYWYRQDPGQGLRLIYYSQIVNDFQKGDIAEGYSVSREKKESFPLTVTSAQKNPTAFYLCASSQGIRTDTQYFGPGTRLTVL.

V and J are TRBV6-5 and TRBJ1-5; D uncertain. The V gene lost 0 bases and the J gene lost 2 bases, with 11 bases spanning the gap. This CDR3 has 16 residues. Looked up from germline, CDR1 is MNHEY and CDR2 is SVGAGI. CDR3 nucleotide sequence: TGTGCCAGCAGTTACTCTTCTACGTTGGGCAATCAGCCCCAGCATTTT. This gives the protein CASSYSSTLGNQPQHF.

The chain is built from TRBV7-2 and TRBJ2-3; 9 nucleotides align to TRBD1. CDR1 is SGHTA, CDR2 FQGNSA, per germline. J was trimmed by 2 bases and V by 6 bases; bases with no gene match: 6. This CDR3 spans 15 amino acids. CDR3: CASSSQGANTDTQYF. CDR3 coding DNA: TGTGCCAGCAGTTCACAGGGGGCGAACACAGATACGCAGTATTTT.

This clone was picked up one time. The chain joins TRBV3-1 (or the pseudogene TRBV3-2) to TRBJ2-2, with a weak D call TRBD1 (6 bases). Germline V CDR1 and CDR2: LGHDT, YNNKEL (reference sequence). The CDR3 extends over 18 amino acids. Trimming cost V 2 bases and J 0 bases, with 16 bases left between them. The CDR3 coding sequence is TGTGCCAGCAGCCAACCCCGAGGGGGAAGAGCGAACACCGGGGAGCTGTTTTTT. Translation: CASSQPRGGRANTGELFF.

The rearrangement joins TRBV27 to TRBJ1-1, with 9 bases matching TRBD1. The CDR3 has 16 amino acids. In germline, CDR1 is MNHEY, CDR2 SMNVEV (reference sequence). V shed 3 bases, J shed 2 bases, and the junction held 7 bases outside the gene matches. CDR3 bases: TGTGCCAGCAGTTTCCTAAGGACAGGGGTTAACACTGAAGCTTTCTTT. Protein sequence: CASSFLRTGVNTEAFF.

The chain carries TRBV9 and TRBJ2-6; 9 bases align to TRBD1. Germline V CDR1 and CDR2: SGDLS, YYNGEE. The J segment lost 0 bases and the V segment lost 4 bases, leaving 8 bases of the junction unmatched. The CDR3 covers 18 residues. CDR3 sequence: CASSPRTGDSSGANVLTF. CDR3 nucleotides: TGTGCCAGCAGCCCCCGGACAGGGGACAGCTCTGGGGCCAACGTCCTGACTTTC.

CDR3 region: CSVPGQGDEKLFF. The CDR3 DNA sequence: TGCAGCGTACCGGGACAGGGTGATGAAAAACTGTTTTTT. The chain employs TRBV29-1 and TRBJ1-4; 9 nucleotides align to TRBD1. The J segment lost 6 bases and the V segment lost 6 bases, leaving 5 bases of the junction unmatched. CDR3 length equals 13 residues. Germline V gene sequence: CDR1 SQVTM, CDR2 ANQGSEA.

This clone was seen only a few times. The chain joins TRBV24-1 to TRBJ1-1; D unresolved. CDR3 size: 11 residues. The V and J ends lost 7 bases and 1 base respectively, with 3 bases between them. Germline V lookup: CDR1 KGHDR, CDR2 SFDVKD. In DNA form, the CDR3 reads TGTGCCACCAGACAGAACACTGAAGCTTTCTTT. This gives the protein CATRQNTEAFF.